One sample yielded the 24 T cell receptor beta chains listed below, sequenced in a study of cytomegalovirus exposure and HLA in healthy donors. The PCR contained 60 Vbeta and 13 Jbeta primers. Measured with immunoSEQ multiplex PCR; TCRdb has only the in-frame clones, and not every one. The sample includes about 190,000 clones, 77% seen only once; the top ten take approximately 2%. The specimen sequenced was PBMCs. The receptors originated from a woman in her thirties in good health and CMV-seropositive.

The V call is TRBV27, the J call TRBJ2-7; D might be TRBD1 (6 bases). The germline V gene has CDR1 MNHEY and CDR2 SMNVEV (reference sequence). The CDR3 spans 14 residues. V lost 2 bases, J lost 0 bases, and 8 bases lay in between. The CDR3 here is CASSLRGHSYEQYF. For the CDR3, the DNA is TGTGCCAGCAGTTTAAGGGGACACTCCTACGAGCAGTACTTC.

The chain employs TRBV7-3 and TRBJ2-3; 7 bases align to TRBD1. Germline V gene lookup returns CDR1 SGHTA and CDR2 FQGTGA. CDR3 length equals 18 residues. V lost 4 bases to trimming and J lost 5 bases; unmatched junction nucleotides: 18. The CDR3 sequence is CASSSRTGLGSSLDTQYF. The CDR3 DNA reads TGTGCCAGCAGCTCCCGGACAGGCCTTGGGTCATCGTTAGATACGCAGTATTTT.

This clone was counted between two and nine times. The chain couples TRBV7-3 to TRBJ1-4, with no clear D. The CDR3 covers 14 residues. Trimming shortened V by 8 bases and J by 7 bases, and 17 bases separated the two germline ends. Germline CDR1 is SGHTA and CDR2 is FQGTGA. CDR3 residues: CASGSRGRGEKLFF. The CDR3 DNA follows: TGTGCCAGCGGCTCCCGAGGGCGGGGTGAAAAACTGTTTTTT.

The gene calls are TRBV18 and TRBJ2-7; TRBD1 matches at 7 bases. Germline CDR1 KGHSH, CDR2 LQKENI. V shed 6 bases, J shed 0 bases, and the junction held 5 bases outside the gene matches. This CDR3 has 14 amino acids. The CDR3 loop reads CASSLDRSSYEQYF. The CDR3 DNA follows: TGTGCCAGCTCGTTGGACAGGAGCTCCTACGAGCAGTACTTC.

V is TRBV15 and J is TRBJ1-4, with TRBD1 matching 9 bases. Germline trimming cut 5 bases from V and 8 bases from J; bases unmatched to any gene: 9. Germline V gene data show CDR1 as LNHNV and CDR2 as YYDKDF (reference sequence). The CDR3 sequence is 15 residues long. CDR3 in amino acids: CATSGSDRGGEKLFF. The CDR3 bases are TGTGCCACCAGCGGATCGGACAGGGGAGGGGAAAAACTGTTTTTT.

This clone was seen only once. J is TRBJ1-3 and V is TRBV28, with a weak D call TRBD1 (5 bases). The CDR3 totals 13 residues. Germline V gene data show CDR1 as MDHEN and CDR2 as SYDVKM. V shed 5 bases and J shed 2 bases, with 7 bases lying between them. The CDR3 DNA follows: TGTGCCAGCAGTAAGACAGCTGGAAACACCATATATTTT. It specifies CASSKTAGNTIYF.

V gene TRBV2 combines with J gene TRBJ2-5, with 7 bases identical to TRBD2. Germline CDR1 SNHLY, CDR2 FYNNEI. Trimming at V came to 6 bases and at J to 5 bases, leaving 12 bases not matched to a gene. There are 15 residues in the CDR3. For the CDR3, the DNA is TGTGCCAGCAGCGTGGGGGGAGGGGACGGTGAGACCCAGTACTTC. This codes for CASSVGGGDGETQYF. The whole variable domain, remainder taken from reference TRBV2 and TRBJ2-5, is EPEVTQTPSHQVTQMGQEVILRCVPISNHLYFYWYRQILGQKVEFLVSFYNNEISEKSEIFDDQFSVERPDGSNFTLKIRSTKLEDSAMYFCASSVGGGDGETQYFGPGTRLLVL.

The chain uses TRBV7-2 and TRBJ1-1; TRBD1 might be the D (5 bases). In germline, CDR1 is SGHTA, CDR2 FQGNSA. The CDR3 has 14 amino acids. V lost 2 bases and J 4 bases, leaving 11 bases between the germline ends. CDR3 DNA: TGTGCCAGCAGCTTAAGGGGTGGTATCACTGAAGCTTTCTTT. Its translation is CASSLRGGITEAFF. The variable domain in full, completed from reference TRBV7-2 and TRBJ1-1, reads GAGVSQSPSNKVTEKGKDVELRCDPISGHTALYWYRQSLGQGLEFLIYFQGNSAPDKSGLPSDRFSAERTGGSVSTLTIQRTQQEDSAVYLCASSLRGGITEAFFGQGTRLTVV.

This chain uses TRBV7-9 with TRBJ1-1; 8 bases line up with TRBD1. J lost 1 base, V lost 4 bases, and 5 bases had no gene match. This CDR3 is built from 15 residues. Germline values: CDR1 SEHNR, CDR2 FQNEAQ (reference sequence). The CDR3 region has the DNA TGTGCCAGCAGCTCTAGACAGGGGTCGAACACTGAAGCTTTCTTT. Translation: CASSSRQGSNTEAFF.

The DNA for the CDR3 is TGCGCCAGCAGCCAAGATCTACGGGCTAGCGGGAACTACGAGCAGTACTTC. This sequence encodes CASSQDLRASGNYEQYF. The chain couples TRBV4-1 to TRBJ2-7; 9 positions agree with TRBD2. This CDR3 has 17 residues. The V and J ends lost 0 bases and 3 bases, in that order; junction bases with no gene match: 9. Germline values: CDR1 MGHRA, CDR2 YSYEKL.

The genes are TRBV5-1 and TRBJ2-2; TRBD2 agrees at 14 bases. Germline loops: CDR1 SGHRS, CDR2 YFSETQ. The ends lost 0 bases at V and 0 bases at J; junction bases unmatched: 4. The CDR3 is 19 residues long. CDR3 sequence: CASSLAGTSGGPNTGELFF. In nucleotides, the CDR3 is TGCGCCAGCAGCTTGGCCGGGACTAGCGGGGGCCCGAACACCGGGGAGCTGTTTTTT.

This chain joins TRBV28 and TRBJ1-5; 8 nucleotides match TRBD1. The ends lost 3 bases at V and 2 bases at J; junction bases unmatched: 6. Germline values: CDR1 MDHEN, CDR2 SYDVKM. CDR3 length: 16 residues. In DNA, the CDR3 is TGTGCCAGCAGTTTCCCCACGGGACAGGGCAATCAGCCCCAGCATTTT. Translated: CASSFPTGQGNQPQHF.

The chain couples TRBV5-4 to TRBJ2-1; 11 bases fit TRBD2. The V and J ends lost 3 bases and 2 bases, in that order; junction bases with no gene match: 4. The CDR3 length is 16 residues. CDR1 SGHNT and CDR2 YYREEE come from the germline V gene (reference sequence). The CDR3 sequence is CASSSSTSGAYNEQFF. The CDR3 DNA is TGTGCCAGCAGCTCTTCGACTAGCGGGGCCTACAATGAGCAGTTCTTC.

The chain has TRBV9 and TRBJ1-6; 11 bases align to TRBD1. This CDR3 comprises 16 residues. V lost 4 bases to trimming and J lost 11 bases; unmatched junction nucleotides: 11. Germline V gene lookup returns CDR1 SGDLS and CDR2 YYNGEE. CDR3 loop: CASSQTGTGGFAPLHF. Written as DNA, the CDR3 is TGTGCCAGCAGCCAAACTGGGACAGGGGGGTTTGCACCCCTCCACTTT.

The V gene is TRBV19, the J gene TRBJ2-6; D possibly corresponds to TRBD1 (6 bases). Trimming removed 4 bases at V and 4 bases at J, with 11 bases between. Germline CDR1 and CDR2: LNHDA and SQIVND (reference sequence). This CDR3 contains 15 residues. The CDR3: CASSRVQGGANVLTF. In DNA form, the CDR3 reads TGTGCCAGTAGTAGAGTCCAGGGGGGGGCCAACGTCCTGACTTTC.

The rearrangement joins TRBV29-1 to TRBJ1-1, with D uncertain. Trimming took 8 bases from V and 4 from J, leaving 11 bases between them. The CDR3 is made up of 11 amino acids. Germline V CDR1 and CDR2: SQVTM, ANQGSEA. The CDR3 spells CSLTPATEAFF. In DNA, the CDR3 is TGCAGCCTTACACCTGCCACTGAAGCTTTCTTT.

The V and J genes are TRBV18 and TRBJ2-5, with 8 nucleotides matching TRBD1. Germline V gene data show CDR1 as KGHSH and CDR2 as LQKENI. CDR3 length: 13 amino acids. Germline trimming cut 9 bases from V and 1 base from J; bases unmatched to any gene: 4. For the CDR3, the DNA is TGTGCCAGTACAGGGGGTCTCCAAGAGACCCAGTACTTC. It translates to CASTGGLQETQYF.

This clone was detected once. The chain recombines TRBV5-1 with TRBJ1-1, with 7 bases that match TRBD1. Per germline, CDR1 SGHRS and CDR2 YFSETQ. V trimming: 4 bases; J trimming: 5 bases; junction bases outside the gene matches: 11. The CDR3 length is 15 residues. CDR3: CASSRGGGGKTEAFF. CDR3 DNA sequence: TGCGCCAGCAGCCGAGGAGGAGGGGGCAAGACTGAAGCTTTCTTT. Complete variable domain (other parts from reference TRBV5-1 and TRBJ1-1): KAGVTQTPRYLIKTRGQQVTLSCSPISGHRSVSWYQQTPGQGLQFLFEYFSETQRNKGNFPGRFSGRQFSNSRSEMNVSTLELGDSALYLCASSRGGGGKTEAFFGQGTRLTVV.

The table lists this clone with a few counts. This rearrangement joins TRBV6-5 to TRBJ1-5; D ambiguous. V lost 0 bases to trimming and J lost 6 bases, with 12 bases between them. This CDR3 region has 15 residues. In germline, CDR1 is MNHEY, CDR2 SVGAGI. The CDR3 region is CASSYSGGPGQPQHF. In nucleotides, the CDR3 is TGTGCCAGCAGTTACTCGGGAGGGCCAGGTCAGCCCCAGCATTTT.

The rearrangement joins TRBV10-3 to TRBJ1-2, with D possibly TRBD1 on 6 matching bases. Between the trimmed V and J ends, which lost 5 bases and 8 bases, there was a span of 18 bases. This CDR3 has 14 residues. Germline V CDR1 and CDR2: ENHRY, SYGVKD. This CDR3 reads CAISSTTGIWGYTF. DNA for the CDR3: TGTGCCATCAGTTCAACGACAGGCATCTGGGGCTACACCTTC.

The chain has TRBV25-1 and TRBJ2-5, with 9 bases lining up with TRBD2. Losses at the gene ends were 3 bases for V and 11 bases for J; bases not matched to a gene: 13. This CDR3 comprises 15 residues. Germline loops: CDR1 MGHDK, CDR2 SYGVNS. The CDR3 nucleotides read TGTGCCAGCAGTGAGTTCGGCGGGAGGGCCGCCCAGCAGTACTTC. Amino acid sequence: CASSEFGGRAAQQYF.

DNA of the CDR3: TGCGCCAGCGGATCGCGAGGGGGCCGAACTGAAGCTTTCTTT. Its protein is CASGSRGGRTEAFF. V and J are TRBV23-1 and TRBJ1-1; 7 nucleotides agree with TRBD1. TRBV23-1 is designated an ORF whose function remains uncertain. The CDR3 runs 14 residues. Trimming at V came to 8 bases and at J to 5 bases, leaving 11 bases not matched to a gene.

J is TRBJ2-5 and V is TRBV25-1, with TRBD2 matching over 7 bases. Matching the DNA end better, TRBJ2-7 makes the J call doubtful. The CDR3 is 14 residues long. Germline loops: CDR1 MGHDK, CDR2 SYGVNS. The CDR3 nucleotides are TGTGCCAGCAGCCCTAGCGGCAGCTCCTACGAGCAGTACTTC. Its protein product is CASSPSGSSYEQYF.

The chain links TRBV5-1 to TRBJ2-7; TRBD1 aligns across 9 bases. CDR1 is SGHRS, CDR2 YFSETQ, per germline. CDR3 length equals 14 residues. V shed 1 base, J shed 4 bases, and the junction held 3 bases outside the gene matches. The CDR3 nucleotides are TGCGCCAGCAGCTTGTCGACAGGGGGTTACGAGCAGTACTTC. Protein sequence: CASSLSTGGYEQYF.